The following is a T cell receptor (beta chain) sequence with its context. This entry comes from a study of blood T cell repertoires in COVID-19. Sequencing used immunoSEQ multiplex PCR; TCRdb keeps in-frame clones, though not all of them. The sample consists of 70,000 or so clones, over 75% of them appearing once. CDR3 size: 13 residues. V was cut by 4 bases and J by 9 bases, with 13 bases left in between. The germline V gene encodes CDR1 SGHDN and CDR2 FVKESK. This receptor was identified in a human donor in a cohort sampled during active COVID-19. The sequenced sample consisted of peripheral blood. J is TRBJ2-1 and V is TRBV14; D is ambiguous. CDR3 sequence (DNA): TGTGCCAGCAGCCGCCCAAGAGGCGGTGAGCAGTTCTTC. Protein: CASSRPRGGEQFF.